A single sample gave rise to the 5 T cell receptor beta chains below, sequenced in a study of PD-1 blockade in classical Hodgkin lymphoma. With no exception, relapse followed autologous stem cell transplantation in all patients, and brentuximab vedotin exposure varied. PBMCs, once thawed, yielded CD8+ T cells isolated by magnetic negative selection. Libraries were prepared by immunoSEQ multiplex PCR; TCRdb keeps only in-frame clonotypes and omits some of them. Found here are hundreds of clones, 69% of them singletons; the top ten hold over 40%. Sample: CD8+ T cells from blood, taken at baseline. The origin of the receptors is a human donor with classical Hodgkin lymphoma.

V is TRBV6-5 and J is TRBJ2-1, with D perhaps TRBD1 or TRBD2 (5 bases each). There are 13 residues in the CDR3. Trimming took off 4 bases at V and 9 bases at J, with 13 bases between the two ends. Germline CDR1 MNHEY, CDR2 SVGAGI. Here the CDR3 reads CASSSGRITEQFF. CDR3 coding DNA: TGTGCCAGCAGTTCGGGGCGGATCACTGAGCAGTTCTTC.

Sample share makes this clone large (0.1 to 1%). The chain combines TRBV19 with TRBJ1-1, with 7 bases identical to TRBD1. Losses at the gene ends were 7 bases for V and 5 bases for J; bases not matched to a gene: 7. CDR3 length equals 13 residues. Per the germline V gene, CDR1 is LNHDA and CDR2 is SQIVND (reference sequence). The CDR3 region has the DNA TGTGCCAGTACCTCTTTACAGGGGACTGAAGCTTTCTTT. Translated, it gives CASTSLQGTEAFF. Based on the CDR3 plus reference TRBV19 and TRBJ1-1, the full variable domain is DGGITQSPKYLFRKEGQNVTLSCEQNLNHDAMYWYRQDPGQGLRLIYYSQIVNDFQKGDIAEGYSVSREKKESFPLTVTSAQKNPTAFYLCASTSLQGTEAFFGQGTRLTVV.

CDR3 DNA sequence: TGTGCCAGCAGCTTGCAATCTGACACTGAAGCTTTCTTT. Translation: CASSLQSDTEAFF. V is TRBV5-5 and J is TRBJ1-1; D unclear. Trimming cost V 1 base and J 3 bases, with 7 bases left between them. Germline V gene sequence: CDR1 SGHKS, CDR2 YYEKEE (reference sequence). The CDR3 contains 13 residues.

This chain links TRBV27 with TRBJ2-3; TRBD1 aligns across 8 bases. This CDR3 has 15 amino acids. From germline, CDR1 is MNHEY and CDR2 SMNVEV (reference sequence). Losses at the gene ends were 6 bases for V and 5 bases for J; bases not matched to a gene: 10. The CDR3 DNA reads TGTGCCAGCAGCAATATGGGACAGGCATTAGATACGCAGTATTTT. Translated: CASSNMGQALDTQYF.

Judged by abundance, this clone is large (0.1 to 1%). This chain uses TRBV2 with TRBJ2-7; 13 nucleotides match TRBD2. From germline, CDR1 is SNHLY and CDR2 FYNNEI. The CDR3 runs to 17 residues. Trimming removed 7 bases from V and 3 bases from J; junction bases left unmatched: 12. This CDR3 is CASTESGTSGINYEQYF. The CDR3 bases are TGTGCCAGCACCGAAAGTGGGACTAGCGGGATTAACTACGAGCAGTACTTC.